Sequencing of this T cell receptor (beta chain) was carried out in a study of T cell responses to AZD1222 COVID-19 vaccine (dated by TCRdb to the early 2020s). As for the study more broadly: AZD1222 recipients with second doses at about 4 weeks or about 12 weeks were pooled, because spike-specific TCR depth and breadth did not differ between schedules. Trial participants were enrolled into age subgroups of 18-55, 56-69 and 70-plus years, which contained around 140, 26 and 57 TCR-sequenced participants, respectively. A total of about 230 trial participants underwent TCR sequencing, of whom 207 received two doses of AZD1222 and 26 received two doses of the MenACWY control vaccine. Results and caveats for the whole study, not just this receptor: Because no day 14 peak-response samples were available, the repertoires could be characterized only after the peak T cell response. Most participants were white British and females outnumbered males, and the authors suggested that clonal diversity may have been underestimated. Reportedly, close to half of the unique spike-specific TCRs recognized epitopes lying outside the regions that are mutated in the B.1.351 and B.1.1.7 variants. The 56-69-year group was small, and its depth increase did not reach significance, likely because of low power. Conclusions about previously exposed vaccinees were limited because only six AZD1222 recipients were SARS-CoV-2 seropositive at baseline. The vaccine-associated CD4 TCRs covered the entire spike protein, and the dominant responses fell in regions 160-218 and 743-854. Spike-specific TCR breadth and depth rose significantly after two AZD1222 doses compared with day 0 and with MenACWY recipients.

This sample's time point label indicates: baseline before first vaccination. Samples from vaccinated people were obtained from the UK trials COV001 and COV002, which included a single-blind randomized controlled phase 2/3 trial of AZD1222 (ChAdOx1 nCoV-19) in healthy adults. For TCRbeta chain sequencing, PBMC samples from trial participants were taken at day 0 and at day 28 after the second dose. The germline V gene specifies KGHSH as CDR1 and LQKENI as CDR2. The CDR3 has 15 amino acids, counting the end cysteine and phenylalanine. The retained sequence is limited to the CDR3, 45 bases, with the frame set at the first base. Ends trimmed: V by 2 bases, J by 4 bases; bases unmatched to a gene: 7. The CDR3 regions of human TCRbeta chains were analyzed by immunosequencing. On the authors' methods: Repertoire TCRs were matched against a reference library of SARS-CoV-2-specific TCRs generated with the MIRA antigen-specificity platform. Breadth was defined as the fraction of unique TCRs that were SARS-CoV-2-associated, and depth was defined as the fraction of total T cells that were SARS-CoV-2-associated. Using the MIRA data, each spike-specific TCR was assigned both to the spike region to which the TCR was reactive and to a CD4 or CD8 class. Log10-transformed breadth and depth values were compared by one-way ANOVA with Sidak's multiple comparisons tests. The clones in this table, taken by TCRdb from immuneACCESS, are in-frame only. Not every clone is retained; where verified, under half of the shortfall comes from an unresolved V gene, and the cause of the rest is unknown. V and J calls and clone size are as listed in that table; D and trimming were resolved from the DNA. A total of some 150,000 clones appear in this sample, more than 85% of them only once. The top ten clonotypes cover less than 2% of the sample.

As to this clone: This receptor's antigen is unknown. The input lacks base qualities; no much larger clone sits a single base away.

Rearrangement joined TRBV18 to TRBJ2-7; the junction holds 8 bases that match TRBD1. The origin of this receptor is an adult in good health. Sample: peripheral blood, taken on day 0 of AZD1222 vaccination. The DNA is TGTGCCAGCTCACCATCGGCAGGGGGCGGTTACGAGCAGTACTTC. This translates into CASSPSAGGGYEQYF.